This T cell receptor (beta chain) stems from a study of OX40 agonist ivuxolimab in advanced cancers. Study as a whole: Dose-escalation cases comprised hepatocellular carcinoma, melanoma, renal cell or head and neck cancer.

Note on this clone: Its antigen remains unknown.

Profiling relied on immunoSEQ multiplex PCR, and the TCRdb table lists in-frame clones only, not all of them. The data contain tens of thousands of clones, 82% of them seen just once; the ten biggest clones take up around 2%. Germline V gene lookup returns CDR1 LNHDA and CDR2 SQIVND (reference sequence). The length of the CDR3 is 16 residues. V dropped 5 bases and J dropped 3 bases, with 18 bases sitting between them. Findings and caveats of the study: It was also the case that some nonresponders had low normalized T-cell clonal expansion. The 0.1-3.0 mg/kg partial responders had among the lowest clonal expansion.

This specimen consisted of CD4+ or CD8+ T cells sorted from blood, obtained in a trial of the OX40 agonist ivuxolimab. The chain carries TRBV19 and TRBJ2-3, with D possibly matching TRBD2 (6 bases). The clonotype originates from an adult with an advanced solid tumor such as melanoma, head and neck, liver or kidney cancer. This chain's CDR3 is CASSSGPIGGTDTQYF. The DNA of the CDR3 is TGTGCCAGTAGTTCGGGCCCGATTGGGGGGACAGATACGCAGTATTTT.